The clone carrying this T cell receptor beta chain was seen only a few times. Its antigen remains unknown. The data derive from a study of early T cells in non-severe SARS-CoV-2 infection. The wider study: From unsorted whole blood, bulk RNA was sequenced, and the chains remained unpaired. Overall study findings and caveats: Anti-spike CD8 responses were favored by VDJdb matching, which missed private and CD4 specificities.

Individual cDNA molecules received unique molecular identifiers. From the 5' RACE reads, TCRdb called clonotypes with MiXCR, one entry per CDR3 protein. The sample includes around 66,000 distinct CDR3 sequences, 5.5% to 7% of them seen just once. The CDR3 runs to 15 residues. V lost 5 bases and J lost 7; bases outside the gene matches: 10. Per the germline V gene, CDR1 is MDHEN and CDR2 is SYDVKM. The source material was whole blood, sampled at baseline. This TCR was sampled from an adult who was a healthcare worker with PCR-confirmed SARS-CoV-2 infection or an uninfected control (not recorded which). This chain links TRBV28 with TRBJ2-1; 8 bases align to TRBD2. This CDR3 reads CASSPAGTRRNEQFF. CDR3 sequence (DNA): TGTGCCAGCAGTCCTGCCGGGACTAGGAGGAATGAGCAGTTCTTC. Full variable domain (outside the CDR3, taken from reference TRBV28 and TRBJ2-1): DVKVTQSSRYLVKRTGEKVFLECVQDMDHENMFWYRQDPGLGLRLIYFSYDVKMKEKGDIPEGYSVSREKKERFSLILESASTNQTSMYLCASSPAGTRRNEQFFGPGTRLTVL.